The clone carrying this T cell receptor beta chain was counted a single time. The CDR3 extends over 16 amino acids. The V gene end was trimmed by 5 bases and the J gene end by 5 bases; junction bases not matched to a gene: 11. The V gene's germline CDR1 is MDHEN and CDR2 SYDVKM. The data derive from a study of CD8 T cells in Susac syndrome. Sequencing targeted TCR beta in T cells from blood (CD8+ and CD4+). The multiple sclerosis controls were treatment-naive patients, and their relapsing-remitting disease was stable or active. Isolation of CD8+ and CD4+ T cells was performed negatively, whereas enrichment of TEMRA cells was done by FACS. cDNA came from about 0.5 to 1 ug RNA primed by random hexamers. TCRdb re-derived calls from the immunoSEQ multiplex PCR reads in MiXCR, one entry per CDR3 protein. The table records over 150,000 distinct CDR3 sequences, 80% to 95% of them present only once.

This clonotype originated in a human donor with multiple sclerosis. The gene calls are TRBV28 and TRBJ2-5; 10 bases match TRBD2. Sequencing used CD4+ T cells from PBMCs. CDR3 region: CASSPIRASGGETQYF. The CDR3 region has the DNA TGTGCCAGCAGTCCAATCCGGGCTAGCGGGGGCGAGACCCAGTACTTC.